What follows are 28 T cell receptor beta chains derived from one specimen sequenced in a study of human T cells and chemical hapten exposure. Documented time point: patch test 3, about 24 weeks after DPC sensitization. Noted treatment: therapeutic diphenylcyclopropenone sensitization with weekly scalp DPC. TCRdb processed the RACE reads anew with MiXCR; each CDR3 protein has one entry. The table records some 89,000 distinct CDR3 sequences, roughly a quarter of them present only once. This specimen consisted of whole blood, obtained in connection with sensitization to the hapten diphenylcyclopropenone (DPC). The receptors here all came from a man between 35 and 55 years old with alopecia areata. Some clones in this sample may be carry-over from other donors' samples.

This clonotype has just one count. This chain links TRBV20-1 with TRBJ1-1; D is undetermined. V lost 6 bases to trimming and J lost 7 bases, with 21 bases between them. CDR3 size: 14 residues. Germline CDR1 is DFQATT and CDR2 is SNEGSKA (reference sequence). CDR3 nucleotide sequence: TGCAGTGCCCCCTCCGGGCCGTGGCCTCTTGAAGCTTTCTTT. This gives the protein CSAPSGPWPLEAFF.

This clonotype occurred a few times. CDR3: CASESEITTDTQYF. As DNA, the CDR3 is TGTGCCAGCGAGAGCGAGATCACCACAGATACGCAGTATTTT. The rearrangement uses TRBV28 and TRBJ2-3; D uncertain. The CDR3 sequence is 14 residues long. Germline loops: CDR1 MDHEN, CDR2 SYDVKM. V lost 8 bases and J 2 bases, leaving 14 bases between the germline ends.

The CDR3 loop is CASSFSSASGRDEQYF. CDR3 nucleotide sequence: TGTGCCAGCAGTTTTTCGTCTGCTAGCGGGAGGGACGAGCAGTACTTC. This chain links TRBV28 with TRBJ2-7; TRBD2 matches 12 bases. The CDR3 is 16 residues long. Germline V gives CDR1 MDHEN, CDR2 SYDVKM. V shed 3 bases, J shed 5 bases, and the junction held 8 bases outside the gene matches. The full variable domain, in which reference TRBV28 and TRBJ2-7 provide the parts outside the CDR3, is DVKVTQSSRYLVKRTGEKVFLECVQDMDHENMFWYRQDPGLGLRLIYFSYDVKMKEKGDIPEGYSVSREKKERFSLILESASTNQTSMYLCASSFSSASGRDEQYFGPGTRLTVT.

This chain uses TRBV27 with TRBJ1-4; D might be TRBD1 (5 bases). V was trimmed by 6 bases and J by 0 bases, leaving 11 bases between them. The length of the CDR3 is 15 residues. CDR1 MNHEY and CDR2 SMNVEV come from the germline V gene (reference sequence). The CDR3 DNA follows: TGTGCCAGCAGGATCAGGGATGCAACTAATGAAAAACTGTTTTTT. This gives the protein CASRIRDATNEKLFF.

CDR3 sequence: CASSLYRGSYEQYF. In DNA, the CDR3 is TGTGCCAGCAGTCTCTACAGGGGCTCCTACGAGCAGTACTTC. The rearrangement uses TRBV12-3 or TRBV12-4 and TRBJ2-7; 7 bases align to TRBD1. The V gene end was trimmed by 5 bases and the J gene end by 0 bases; junction bases not matched to a gene: 4. The CDR3 has 14 residues.

The chain uses TRBV20-1 and TRBJ1-5; no firm D call. Germline CDR1 is DFQATT and CDR2 is SNEGSKA (reference sequence). The CDR3 totals 12 residues. V lost 3 bases and J 6 bases, leaving 9 bases between the germline ends. The CDR3 DNA follows: TGCAGTGCTAGCCGGGGAAGTCAGCCCCAGCATTTT. Its protein product is CSASRGSQPQHF.

The CDR3 DNA reads as TGTGCCAGCAGCTTAAGAGGGTCGGGACAGGGTGGCTCTGGGGCCAACGTCCTGACTTTC. This gives the protein CASSLRGSGQGGSGANVLTF. The chain carries TRBV7-3 and TRBJ2-6, with TRBD1 matching over 9 bases. Germline CDR1 is SGHTA and CDR2 is FQGTGA. Trimming at V came to 1 base and at J to 0 bases, leaving 10 bases not matched to a gene. The CDR3 loop spans 20 amino acids.

This clonotype was seen a single time. The V and J genes are TRBV29-1 and TRBJ2-5; TRBD2 matches at 16 bases. Germline CDR1 and CDR2: SQVTM and ANQGSEA. CDR3 length equals 13 residues. Trimming cost V 3 bases and J 12 bases; bases outside gene matches: 4. CDR3 residues: CSVDGGLAGGEYF. The CDR3 DNA reads as TGCAGCGTTGACGGGGGACTAGCGGGAGGGGAGTACTTC. Complete variable domain (other parts from reference TRBV29-1 and TRBJ2-5): SAVISQKPSRDICQRGTSLTIQCQVDSQVTMMFWYRQQPGQSLTLIATANQGSEATYESGFVIDKFPISRPNLTFSTLTVSNMSPEDSSIYLCSVDGGLAGGEYFGPGTRLLVL.

This clonotype was recorded at least ten times. The chain uses TRBV6-2 or TRBV6-3 and TRBJ2-7; 13 bases align to TRBD2. V was pared by 5 bases and J by 3 bases, with 4 bases of the junction left unmatched. The CDR3 covers 15 residues. CDR1 and CDR2 (germline): MNHEY, SVGEGT. The CDR3 reads CASSSRTSGSYEQYF. The DNA of the CDR3 is TGTGCCAGCAGTAGTAGGACTAGCGGGAGCTACGAGCAGTACTTC.

The chain is built from TRBV6-5 and TRBJ2-7; 8 bases match TRBD2. In germline, CDR1 is MNHEY, CDR2 SVGAGI. V lost 5 bases, J lost 0 bases, and 3 bases stayed unmatched. The CDR3 has 14 amino acids. CDR3 in amino acids: CASSRLASSYEQYF. CDR3 sequence (DNA): TGTGCCAGCAGTAGACTAGCGTCCTCCTACGAGCAGTACTTC.

With regard to this clonotype: This may come from a read error, since a much larger clone is one base off. The gene calls are TRBV6-2 or TRBV6-3 and TRBJ2-3; 7 bases are shared with TRBD2. This CDR3 spans 14 amino acids. Germline CDR1 and CDR2: MNHEY and SVGEGT. V was pared by 11 bases and J by 3 bases, with 11 bases of the junction left unmatched. CDR3 DNA: TGTGCCGGCAACTCCGGGACTATTACAGATACGCAGTATTTT. It translates to CAGNSGTITDTQYF.

This clonotype was counted between two and nine times. The rearrangement links TRBV3-1 to TRBJ2-7; 7 nucleotides align to TRBD2. The length of the CDR3 is 13 residues. V was pared by 5 bases and J by 2 bases, with 3 bases of the junction left unmatched. Germline CDR1 is LGHDT and CDR2 is YNNKEL (reference sequence). The CDR3 bases are TGTGCCAGCAGCTCGGGGGGACCCTACGAGCAGTACTTC. Translated, it gives CASSSGGPYEQYF.

This clonotype was seen many times. The V and J genes are TRBV20-1 and TRBJ1-5; 7 nucleotides line up with TRBD1. Germline CDR1 DFQATT, CDR2 SNEGSKA (reference sequence). CDR3 size: 14 residues. The V gene end was trimmed by 6 bases and the J gene end by 7 bases; junction bases not matched to a gene: 12. DNA of the CDR3: TGCAGTGCCCTGGGGACAGCCACCGGCCAGCCCCAGCATTTT. Its protein product is CSALGTATGQPQHF.

The chain is built from TRBV29-1 and TRBJ1-1; D gene ambiguous. V was cut by 0 bases and J by 11 bases, with 19 bases left in between. Germline CDR1 SQVTM, CDR2 ANQGSEA. This CDR3 region has 14 residues. The CDR3 DNA reads TGCAGCGTTGAAGATGGGTCCCCGGTCGGGGTGGCTTTCTTT. Translating it yields CSVEDGSPVGVAFF.

This chain uses TRBV12-3 or TRBV12-4 with TRBJ2-7; the D call may be TRBD1 or TRBD2 (5 bases each). This CDR3 region has 14 residues. Trimming removed 8 bases from V and 5 bases from J, with 19 bases in between. CDR3 protein: CASARDHSYDEQYF. CDR3 DNA sequence: TGTGCCAGCGCGAGGGACCATAGCTACGACGAGCAGTACTTC.

This clonotype was detected only a few times. This chain links TRBV12-3 or TRBV12-4 with TRBJ2-1; the D is unclear. The germline V and J ends were trimmed by 6 bases and 0 bases, with 12 bases remaining between them. The CDR3 runs to 15 residues. The CDR3 protein is CASRDTLSSYNEQFF. The CDR3 bases are TGTGCCAGCAGAGATACTCTCAGCTCCTACAATGAGCAGTTCTTC.

This clonotype was seen only once. The rearrangement uses TRBV20-1 and TRBJ1-5; no firm D call. The CDR3 extends over 12 amino acids. The V end lost 3 bases, the J end lost 6 bases, and 9 bases lay between the germline ends. Per germline, CDR1 DFQATT and CDR2 SNEGSKA (reference sequence). CDR3 in amino acids: CSASRSGQPQHF. The DNA for the CDR3 is TGCAGTGCTAGTCGGAGCGGTCAGCCCCAGCATTTT.

The table lists this clonotype with a few counts. The chain links TRBV20-1 to TRBJ2-1; 14 nucleotides line up with TRBD2. The CDR3 totals 15 residues. CDR1 and CDR2 from the germline V gene are DFQATT and SNEGSKA (reference sequence). V lost 7 bases and J lost 1; bases outside the gene matches: 3. The CDR3 region is CSVGTSGSSYNEQFF. In nucleotides, the CDR3 is TGCAGTGTTGGGACTAGCGGGAGTTCCTACAATGAGCAGTTCTTC.

The J gene is TRBJ2-7, the V gene TRBV27, with D possibly TRBD2 on 5 matching bases. The CDR3 is made up of 14 amino acids. Trimming pared 4 bases from V and 2 bases from J, leaving 12 bases between. Germline V gene sequence: CDR1 MNHEY, CDR2 SMNVEV (reference sequence). DNA of the CDR3: TGTGCCAGCAGTTCTATCCGGACTCCCTACGAGCAGTACTTC. It specifies CASSSIRTPYEQYF.

The chain is built from TRBV5-1 and TRBJ2-7, with unresolved D. CDR1 SGHRS and CDR2 YFSETQ come from the germline V gene. CDR3 length: 11 residues. V lost 6 bases to trimming and J lost 2 bases, with 6 bases between them. The CDR3 protein is CASTDTYEQYF. The CDR3, as DNA: TGCGCCAGCACAGACACCTACGAGCAGTACTTC.

This clonotype turned up a few times. The chain couples TRBV6-5 to TRBJ2-1; D not certain. Per the germline V gene, CDR1 is MNHEY and CDR2 is SVGAGI. The CDR3 has 14 amino acids. Trimming pared 8 bases from V and 0 bases from J, leaving 11 bases between. The chain's CDR3 is CASAPGGSYNEQFF. CDR3 coding DNA: TGTGCCAGCGCCCCGGGCGGCTCCTACAATGAGCAGTTCTTC.

The CDR3 bases are TGCAGTGCTAGAGATGCACAGGGGCTAAGGCCCCAGCATTTT. This codes for CSARDAQGLRPQHF. The chain joins TRBV20-1 to TRBJ1-5; 7 bases are shared with TRBD1. Germline V lookup: CDR1 DFQATT, CDR2 SNEGSKA (reference sequence). V gave up 0 bases and J gave up 9 bases; unmatched junction bases: 8. CDR3 length equals 14 residues.

This clonotype occurred a few times. This chain links TRBV11-2 with TRBJ2-7; D might be TRBD2 (5 bases). V was cut by 1 base and J by 6 bases, with 7 bases left in between. This CDR3 is 12 amino acids long. The germline CDR1 and CDR2 sequences are SGHAT and FQNNGV. The CDR3 sequence is CASSLGGREQYF. In nucleotides, the CDR3 is TGTGCCAGCAGCTTAGGCGGGCGCGAGCAGTACTTC.

The chain uses TRBV20-1 and TRBJ2-3; D perhaps matches TRBD1 (5 bases). V shed 0 bases and J shed 2 bases, with 15 bases lying between them. This CDR3 comprises 16 residues. In germline, CDR1 is DFQATT, CDR2 SNEGSKA (reference sequence). CDR3 DNA sequence: TGCAGTGCTAGAGATCGGACACTTTCCCCCACAGATACGCAGTATTTT. It yields the protein CSARDRTLSPTDTQYF.

This clonotype showed up just a few times. The chain is built from TRBV20-1 and TRBJ2-4, with D unresolved. Trimming took off 0 bases at V and 7 bases at J, with 4 bases between the two ends. The CDR3 is 11 amino acids. Germline CDR1 reads DFQATT; CDR2 reads SNEGSKA (reference sequence). The CDR3 is CSARDPNIQYF. The CDR3 DNA is TGCAGTGCTAGAGACCCCAACATTCAGTACTTC.

The V and J genes are TRBV11-1 and TRBJ2-5; TRBD2 agrees at 7 bases. Germline lookup yields CDR1 SGHAT and CDR2 FQDESV (reference sequence). Trimming cost V 5 bases and J 2 bases; bases outside gene matches: 11. The CDR3 length is 16 residues. The CDR3: CASSIASRLAQETQYF. The DNA for the CDR3 is TGTGCCAGCAGCATTGCCTCCAGACTAGCTCAAGAGACCCAGTACTTC.

This clonotype was picked up many times. The gene calls are TRBV20-1 and TRBJ1-2; TRBD1 matches 7 bases. The CDR3 loop spans 13 amino acids. The ends lost 2 bases at V and 8 bases at J; junction bases unmatched: 8. Germline CDR1 and CDR2: DFQATT and SNEGSKA (reference sequence). The chain's CDR3 is CSARHDRARGYTF. CDR3 in DNA: TGCAGTGCTAGACACGACAGGGCTAGAGGCTACACCTTC.

The rearrangement links TRBV12-3 or TRBV12-4 to TRBJ2-1, with 12 bases fitting TRBD2. J gave up 5 bases and V 5 bases, and 4 bases lay outside the gene matches. The CDR3 runs to 15 residues. This chain's CDR3 is CASSRLAGDHNEQFF. In DNA, the CDR3 is TGTGCCAGCAGTCGACTAGCGGGAGACCACAATGAGCAGTTCTTC.